These 5 T cell receptor beta chains were all obtained from the same sample, sequenced in a study of T cell repertoires in cytomegalovirus infection. MiXCR was run by TCRdb on the reads, yielding one entry per CDR3 protein. The sample has some 500,000 distinct CDR3 sequences, almost 40% seen once. What these receptors recognize is not known. The starting material was cultured PBMCs, obtained from culture after CMV antigen stimulation. These receptors all come from a human donor in good health (CMV status not recorded). Some clones in this sample may be carry-over from other donors' samples.

The chain recombines TRBV29-1 with TRBJ2-1; 7 bases match TRBD1. CDR1 is SQVTM, CDR2 ANQGSEA, per germline. CDR3 length: 11 residues. Trimming cost V 7 bases and J 6 bases; bases outside gene matches: 3. CDR3 region: CSDGTVNEQFF. The CDR3 DNA reads as TGCAGCGACGGGACAGTCAATGAGCAGTTCTTC.

The chain combines TRBV20-1 with TRBJ2-5, with 7 bases identical to TRBD1. This CDR3 has 14 amino acids. The germline CDR1 and CDR2 sequences are DFQATT and SNEGSKA (reference sequence). V shed 0 bases and J 3 bases; nucleotides not matched to a gene: 4. The chain's CDR3 is CSARDGTAKETQYF. The CDR3 DNA sequence: TGCAGTGCTAGAGATGGGACAGCAAAAGAGACCCAGTACTTC.

This clonotype turned up a few times. The chain employs TRBV7-9 and TRBJ1-6; D is unresolved. Germline V lookup: CDR1 SEHNR, CDR2 FQNEAQ (reference sequence). The ends were cut back, 0 bases at V and 9 bases at J, with 3 bases in the middle. The CDR3 totals 12 residues. DNA of the CDR3: TGTGCCAGCAGCTTAGCTAGTTCACCCCTCCACTTT. Its translation: CASSLASSPLHF.

The V and J genes are TRBV14 and TRBJ1-1; no reliable D call. Germline values: CDR1 SGHDN, CDR2 FVKESK. V gave up 1 base and J gave up 8 bases, with 14 bases separating them. The CDR3 contains 14 residues. CDR3 nucleotides: TGTGCCAGCAGCCAAGTAGAATCGGCACCGGAAGCTTTCTTT. As protein: CASSQVESAPEAFF.

V usage is TRBV6-2 or TRBV6-3 and J usage is TRBJ1-2; 8 bases map to TRBD1. The CDR3 consists of 14 residues. Germline V gene lookup returns CDR1 MNHEY and CDR2 SVGEGT. Trimming removed 6 bases from V and 4 bases from J; junction bases left unmatched: 7. The CDR3 region is CASRLLGTGYGYTF. The CDR3 bases are TGTGCCAGCAGACTACTTGGGACAGGCTATGGCTACACCTTC.